What follows describes a single T cell receptor (beta chain). This sample is drawn from a study of T cell changes during pregnancy in multiple sclerosis. Clones were read by immunoSEQ multiplex PCR, and TCRdb kept only the in-frame ones, dropping some. The top ten clones hold roughly 1.2% of a sample with about 83,000 clones, 90% to 95% of them seen once. The CDR3 has 16 residues. Trimming took 4 bases from V and 5 from J, leaving 18 bases between them. CDR1 LNHDA and CDR2 SQIVND come from the germline V gene (reference sequence). The sequence was collected from a female donor with multiple sclerosis, enrolled in a pregnancy study. Sample: peripheral blood, taken in the second trimester of pregnancy. The V call is TRBV19, the J call TRBJ2-1, with D tentatively TRBD1 (5 bases). For the CDR3, the DNA is TGTGCCAGTAGTAGGACCTCCACCAGGGTCCACAATGAGCAGTTCTTC. This sequence encodes CASSRTSTRVHNEQFF. The variable domain in full, with the rest retrieved from reference TRBV19 and TRBJ2-1, is DGGITQSPKYLFRKEGQNVTLSCEQNLNHDAMYWYRQDPGQGLRLIYYSQIVNDFQKGDIAEGYSVSREKKESFPLTVTSAQKNPTAFYLCASSRTSTRVHNEQFFGPGTRLTVL.